The 3 T cell receptor beta chains below come from one sample, sequenced in a study of blood T cell repertoires in COVID-19. Clones were sequenced by immunoSEQ multiplex PCR, and TCRdb holds only the in-frame ones, with some missing. The data contain 200,000 to 250,000 clones, over 75% of them singletons. The specimen was PBMCs or T cells enriched from blood (not recorded which). These receptors all stem from a middle-aged man who had recovered from COVID-19.

The rearrangement links TRBV5-5 to TRBJ2-7; 16 bases align to TRBD2. Unmatched junction bases numbered 8, after V lost 2 bases and J lost 0 bases. Germline values: CDR1 SGHKS, CDR2 YYEKEE (reference sequence). The CDR3 loop spans 19 amino acids. The CDR3 DNA sequence: TGTGCCAGCAGCTTACTAACCGGGACTAGCGGGAGGGCCTCCTACGAGCAGTACTTC. Translating gives CASSLLTGTSGRASYEQYF.

V gene TRBV18 combines with J gene TRBJ1-2; D remains ambiguous. The CDR3 runs to 15 residues. With 0 bases removed from V and 6 bases from J, the gap between germline ends came to 14 bases. Germline assignment: CDR1 KGHSH and CDR2 LQKENI. The DNA for the CDR3 is TGTGCCAGCTCACCACCGGATAGGCCCCGGGATGGCTACACCTTC. Protein product: CASSPPDRPRDGYTF. Supplemented by reference TRBV18 and TRBJ1-2, the full variable domain reads NAGVMQNPRHLVRRRGQEARLRCSPMKGHSHVYWYRQLPEEGLKFMVYLQKENIIDESGMPKERFSAEFPKEGPSILRIQQVVRGDSAAYFCASSPPDRPRDGYTFGSGTRLTVV.

The chain is built from TRBV12-5 and TRBJ2-3; D uncertain. V lost 2 bases and J lost 0, with 6 bases in between. The germline V gene has CDR1 LGHNT and CDR2 FRNRAP. The CDR3 is 14 amino acids. CDR3 in amino acids: CASGLSGSTDTQYF. CDR3 nucleotides: TGTGCTAGTGGTTTGTCCGGGAGCACAGATACGCAGTATTTT.